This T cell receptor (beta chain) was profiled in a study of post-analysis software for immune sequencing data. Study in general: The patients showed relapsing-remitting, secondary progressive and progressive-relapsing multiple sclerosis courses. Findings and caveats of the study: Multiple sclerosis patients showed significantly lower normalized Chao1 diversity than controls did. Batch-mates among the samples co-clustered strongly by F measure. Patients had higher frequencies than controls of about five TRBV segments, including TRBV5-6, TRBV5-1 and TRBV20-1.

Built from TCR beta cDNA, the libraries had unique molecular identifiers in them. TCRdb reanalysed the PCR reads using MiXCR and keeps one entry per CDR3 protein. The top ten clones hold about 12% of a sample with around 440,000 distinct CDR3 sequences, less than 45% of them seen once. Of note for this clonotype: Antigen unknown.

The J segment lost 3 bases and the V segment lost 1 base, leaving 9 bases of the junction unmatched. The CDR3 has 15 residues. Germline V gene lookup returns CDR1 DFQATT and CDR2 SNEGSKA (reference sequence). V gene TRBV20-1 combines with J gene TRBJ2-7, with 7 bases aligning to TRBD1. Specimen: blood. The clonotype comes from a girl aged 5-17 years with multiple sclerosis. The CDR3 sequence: CSARASGTAGYEQYF. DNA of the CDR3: TGCAGTGCTAGAGCTTCCGGGACAGCAGGCTACGAGCAGTACTTC.